Below, one T cell receptor (beta chain) is given with its context. No antigen is known for it. There are 13 residues in the CDR3. Germline CDR1 KGHSH, CDR2 LQKENI. Trimming stripped 2 bases from V and 4 bases from J, with 9 bases between. The sample originates from a study of cytomegalovirus exposure and HLA in healthy donors. Regarding the study as a whole: Both high specificity and high sensitivity reportedly marked the classifier's diagnosis of cytomegalovirus status. In a later analysis, TCR beta V- and J-gene trimming showed a link to a missense DCLRE1C variant. Among TCR beta chains, those listed as cytomegalovirus-associated numbered approximately 150. Many donors shared some public TCRs, even though most TCR sequences were rare.

A multiplex PCR was run with 60 Vbeta primers and 13 Jbeta primers. Method: immunoSEQ multiplex PCR; TCRdb's copy keeps in-frame clones and lacks some. This sample carries approximately 150,000 clones, with around 1.6% going to the ten biggest clones. Sequencing was performed on PBMCs. The clonotype originates from a woman aged 50 to 65 in good health and CMV-seronegative. The J gene is TRBJ2-7, the V gene TRBV18, with D perhaps matching TRBD1 (6 bases). The CDR3 spells CASSPDDRYEQYF. The CDR3 DNA follows: TGTGCCAGCTCACCAGACGACAGGTACGAGCAGTACTTC.